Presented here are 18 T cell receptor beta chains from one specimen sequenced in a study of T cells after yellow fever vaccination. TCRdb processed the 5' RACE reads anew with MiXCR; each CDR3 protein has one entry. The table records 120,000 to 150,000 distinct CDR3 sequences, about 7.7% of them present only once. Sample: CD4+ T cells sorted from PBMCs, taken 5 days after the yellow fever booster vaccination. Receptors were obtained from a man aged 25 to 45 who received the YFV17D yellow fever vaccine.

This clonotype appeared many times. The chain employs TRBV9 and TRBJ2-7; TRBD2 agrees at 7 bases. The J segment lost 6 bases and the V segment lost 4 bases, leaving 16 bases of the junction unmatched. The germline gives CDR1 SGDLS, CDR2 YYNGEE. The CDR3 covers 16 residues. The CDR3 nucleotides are TGTGCCAGCAGCCCTACGACCGGGACTACGGCCTCCGAGCAGTACTTC. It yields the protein CASSPTTGTTASEQYF.

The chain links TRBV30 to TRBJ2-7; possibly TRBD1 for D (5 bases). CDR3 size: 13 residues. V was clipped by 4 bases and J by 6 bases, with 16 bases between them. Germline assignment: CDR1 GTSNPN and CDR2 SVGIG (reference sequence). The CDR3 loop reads CAWNGQDSTEQYF. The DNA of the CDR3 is TGTGCCTGGAATGGACAAGACTCAACCGAGCAGTACTTC.

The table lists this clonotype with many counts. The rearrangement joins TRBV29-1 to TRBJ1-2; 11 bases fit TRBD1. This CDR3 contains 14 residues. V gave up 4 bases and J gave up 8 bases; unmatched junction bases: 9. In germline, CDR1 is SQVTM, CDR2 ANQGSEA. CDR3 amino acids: CSVGPGQGARGYTF. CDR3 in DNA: TGCAGCGTTGGTCCCGGACAGGGGGCGAGGGGCTACACCTTC. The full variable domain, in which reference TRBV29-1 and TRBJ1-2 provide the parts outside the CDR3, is SAVISQKPSRDICQRGTSLTIQCQVDSQVTMMFWYRQQPGQSLTLIATANQGSEATYESGFVIDKFPISRPNLTFSTLTVSNMSPEDSSIYLCSVGPGQGARGYTFGSGTRLTVV.

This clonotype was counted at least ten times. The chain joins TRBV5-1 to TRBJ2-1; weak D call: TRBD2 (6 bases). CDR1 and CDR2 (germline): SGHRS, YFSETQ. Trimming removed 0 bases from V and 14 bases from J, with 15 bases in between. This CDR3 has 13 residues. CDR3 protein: CASSLAQLATEFF. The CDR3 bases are TGCGCCAGCAGCTTGGCCCAACTAGCCACGGAGTTCTTC.

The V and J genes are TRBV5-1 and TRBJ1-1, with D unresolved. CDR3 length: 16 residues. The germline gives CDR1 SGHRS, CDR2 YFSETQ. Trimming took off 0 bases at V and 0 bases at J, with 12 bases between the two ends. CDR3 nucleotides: TGCGCCAGCAGCTTGGTTTCCGCTACTATGAACACTGAAGCTTTCTTT. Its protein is CASSLVSATMNTEAFF.

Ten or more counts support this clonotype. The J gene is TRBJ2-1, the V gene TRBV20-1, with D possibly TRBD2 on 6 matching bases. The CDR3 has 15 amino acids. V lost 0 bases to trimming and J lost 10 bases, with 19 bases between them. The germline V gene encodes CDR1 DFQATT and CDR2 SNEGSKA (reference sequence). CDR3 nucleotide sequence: TGCAGTGCTAGAGATCAACCGGGAGTTATCAAGGAGCAGTTCTTC. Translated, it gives CSARDQPGVIKEQFF.

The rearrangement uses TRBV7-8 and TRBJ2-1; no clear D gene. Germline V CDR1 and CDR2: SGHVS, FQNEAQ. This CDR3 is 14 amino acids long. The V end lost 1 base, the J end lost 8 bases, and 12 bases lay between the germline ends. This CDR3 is CASSLGSSGYEQFF. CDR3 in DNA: TGTGCCAGCAGCTTAGGCTCTAGTGGCTATGAGCAGTTCTTC.

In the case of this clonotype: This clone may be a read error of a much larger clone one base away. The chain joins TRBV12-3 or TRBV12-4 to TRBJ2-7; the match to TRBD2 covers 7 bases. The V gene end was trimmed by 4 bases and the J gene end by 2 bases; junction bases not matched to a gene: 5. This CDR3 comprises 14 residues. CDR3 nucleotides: TGTGCCAGCAGTTCCGAGGCGGGGGCCTACGAGCAGTACTTC. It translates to CASSSEAGAYEQYF.

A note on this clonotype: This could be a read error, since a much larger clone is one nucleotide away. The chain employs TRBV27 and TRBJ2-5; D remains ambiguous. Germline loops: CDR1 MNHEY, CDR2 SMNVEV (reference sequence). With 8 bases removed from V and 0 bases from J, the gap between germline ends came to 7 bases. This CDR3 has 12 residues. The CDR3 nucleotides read TGTGCCAGCGCTCGGCACCAAGAGACCCAGTACTTC. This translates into CASARHQETQYF.

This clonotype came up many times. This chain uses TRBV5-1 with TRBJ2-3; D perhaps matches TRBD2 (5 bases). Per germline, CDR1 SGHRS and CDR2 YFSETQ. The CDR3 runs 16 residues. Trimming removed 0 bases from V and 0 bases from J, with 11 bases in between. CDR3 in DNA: TGCGCCAGCAGCTTGGACGATGAGCGGAGCACAGATACGCAGTATTTT. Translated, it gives CASSLDDERSTDTQYF.

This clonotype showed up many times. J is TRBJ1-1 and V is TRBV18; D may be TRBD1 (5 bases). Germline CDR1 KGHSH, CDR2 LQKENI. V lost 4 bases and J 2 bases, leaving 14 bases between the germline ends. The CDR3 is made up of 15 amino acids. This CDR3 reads CASSHLDSVNTEAFF. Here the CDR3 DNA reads TGTGCCAGCTCACACCTTGACAGCGTCAACACTGAAGCTTTCTTT. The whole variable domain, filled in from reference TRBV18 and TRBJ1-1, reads NAGVMQNPRHLVRRRGQEARLRCSPMKGHSHVYWYRQLPEEGLKFMVYLQKENIIDESGMPKERFSAEFPKEGPSILRIQQVVRGDSAAYFCASSHLDSVNTEAFFGQGTRLTVV.

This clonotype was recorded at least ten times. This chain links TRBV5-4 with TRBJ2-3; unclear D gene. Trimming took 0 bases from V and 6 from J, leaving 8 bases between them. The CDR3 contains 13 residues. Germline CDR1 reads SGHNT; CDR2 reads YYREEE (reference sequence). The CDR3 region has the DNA TGTGCCAGCAGCTTGGGGGCTTCGGATACGCAGTATTTT. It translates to CASSLGASDTQYF.

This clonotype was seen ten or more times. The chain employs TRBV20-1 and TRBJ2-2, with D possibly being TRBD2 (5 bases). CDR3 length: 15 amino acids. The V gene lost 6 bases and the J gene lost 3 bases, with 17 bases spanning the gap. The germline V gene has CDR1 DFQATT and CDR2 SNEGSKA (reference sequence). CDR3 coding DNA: TGCAGTGCATCACCCGGGATAACTTACACCGGGGAGCTGTTTTTT. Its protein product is CSASPGITYTGELFF.

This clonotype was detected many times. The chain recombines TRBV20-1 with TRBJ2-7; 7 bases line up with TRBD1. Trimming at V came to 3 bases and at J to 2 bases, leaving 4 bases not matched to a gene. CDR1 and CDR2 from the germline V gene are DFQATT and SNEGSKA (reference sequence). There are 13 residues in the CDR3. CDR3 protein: CSASTGAPYEQYF. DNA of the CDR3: TGCAGTGCTAGCACAGGGGCTCCCTACGAGCAGTACTTC.

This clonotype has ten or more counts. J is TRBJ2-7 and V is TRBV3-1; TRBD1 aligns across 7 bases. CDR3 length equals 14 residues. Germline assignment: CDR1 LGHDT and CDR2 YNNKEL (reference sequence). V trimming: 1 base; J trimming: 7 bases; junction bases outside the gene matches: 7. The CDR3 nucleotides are TGTGCCAGCAGCCAAGCCGGGACAGCCTCTGAGCAGTACTTC. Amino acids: CASSQAGTASEQYF.

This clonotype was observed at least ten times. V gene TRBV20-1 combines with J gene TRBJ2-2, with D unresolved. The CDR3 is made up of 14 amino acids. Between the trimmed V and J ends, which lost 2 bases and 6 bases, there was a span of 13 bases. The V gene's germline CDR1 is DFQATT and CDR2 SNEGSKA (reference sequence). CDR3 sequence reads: CSARSPTEPGELFF. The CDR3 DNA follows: TGCAGTGCTAGATCTCCCACTGAACCCGGGGAGCTGTTTTTT.

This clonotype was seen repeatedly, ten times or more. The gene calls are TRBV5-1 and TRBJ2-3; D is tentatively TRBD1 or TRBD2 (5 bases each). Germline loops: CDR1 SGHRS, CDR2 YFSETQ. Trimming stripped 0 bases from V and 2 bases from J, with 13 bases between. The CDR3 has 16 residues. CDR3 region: CASSLGEADTTDTQYF. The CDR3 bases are TGCGCCAGCAGCTTGGGAGAAGCGGACACCACAGATACGCAGTATTTT.

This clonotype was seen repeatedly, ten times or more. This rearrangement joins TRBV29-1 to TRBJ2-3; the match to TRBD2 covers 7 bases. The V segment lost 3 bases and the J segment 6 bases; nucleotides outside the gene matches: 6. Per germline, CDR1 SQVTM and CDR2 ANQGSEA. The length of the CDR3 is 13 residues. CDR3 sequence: CSVDQGGMDTQYF. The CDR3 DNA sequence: TGCAGCGTTGATCAGGGAGGGATGGATACGCAGTATTTT.